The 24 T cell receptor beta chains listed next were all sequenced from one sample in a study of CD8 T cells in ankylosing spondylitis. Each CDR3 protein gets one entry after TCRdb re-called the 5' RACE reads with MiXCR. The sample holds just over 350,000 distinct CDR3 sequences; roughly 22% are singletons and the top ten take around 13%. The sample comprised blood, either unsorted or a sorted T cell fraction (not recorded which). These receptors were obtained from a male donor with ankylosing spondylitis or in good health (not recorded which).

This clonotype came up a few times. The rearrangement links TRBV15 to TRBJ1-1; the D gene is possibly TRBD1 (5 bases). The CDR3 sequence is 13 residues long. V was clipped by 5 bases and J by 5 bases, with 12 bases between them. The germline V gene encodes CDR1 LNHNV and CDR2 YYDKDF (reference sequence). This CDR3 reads CATSEGTGTEAFF. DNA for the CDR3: TGTGCCACCAGCGAGGGGACGGGGACTGAAGCTTTCTTT.

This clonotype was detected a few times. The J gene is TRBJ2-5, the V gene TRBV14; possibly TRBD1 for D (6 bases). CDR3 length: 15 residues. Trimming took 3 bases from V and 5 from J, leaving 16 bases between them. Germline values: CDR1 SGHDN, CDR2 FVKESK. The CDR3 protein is CASSHSITGFETQYF. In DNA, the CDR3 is TGTGCCAGCAGCCACTCCATCACAGGGTTCGAGACCCAGTACTTC.

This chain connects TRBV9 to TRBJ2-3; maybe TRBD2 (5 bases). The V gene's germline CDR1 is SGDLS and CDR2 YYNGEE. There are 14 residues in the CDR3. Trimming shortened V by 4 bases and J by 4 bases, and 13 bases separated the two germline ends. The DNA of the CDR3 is TGTGCCAGCAGCCCGCCCCGGGGATCAGATACGCAGTATTTT. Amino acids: CASSPPRGSDTQYF.

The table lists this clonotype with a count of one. Written as DNA, the CDR3 is TGCAGTGCGCCGAGGGGGCAGACTGAAGCTTTCTTT. This encodes CSAPRGQTEAFF. This chain uses TRBV20-1 with TRBJ1-1; 7 bases match TRBD1. CDR1 and CDR2 from the germline V gene are DFQATT and SNEGSKA (reference sequence). The J segment lost 5 bases and the V segment lost 6 bases, leaving 6 bases of the junction unmatched. CDR3 length: 12 amino acids.

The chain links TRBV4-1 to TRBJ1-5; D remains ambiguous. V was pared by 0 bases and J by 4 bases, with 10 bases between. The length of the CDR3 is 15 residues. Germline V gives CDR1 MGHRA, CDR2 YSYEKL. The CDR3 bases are TGCGCCAGCAGCCAAGAGGAAGGAGGGAATCAGCCCCAGCATTTT. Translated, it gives CASSQEEGGNQPQHF.

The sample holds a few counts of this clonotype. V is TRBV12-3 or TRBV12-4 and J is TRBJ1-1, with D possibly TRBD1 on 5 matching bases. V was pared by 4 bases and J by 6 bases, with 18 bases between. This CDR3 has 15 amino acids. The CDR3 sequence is CASSSWDPRGSEAFF. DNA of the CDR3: TGTGCCAGCAGTTCCTGGGACCCCCGTGGGTCTGAAGCTTTCTTT.

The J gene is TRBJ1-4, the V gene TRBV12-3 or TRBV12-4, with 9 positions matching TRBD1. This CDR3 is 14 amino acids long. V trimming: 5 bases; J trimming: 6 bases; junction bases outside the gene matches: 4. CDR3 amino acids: CASSTGGLYEKLFF. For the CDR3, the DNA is TGTGCCAGCAGTACAGGGGGCCTATATGAAAAACTGTTTTTT.

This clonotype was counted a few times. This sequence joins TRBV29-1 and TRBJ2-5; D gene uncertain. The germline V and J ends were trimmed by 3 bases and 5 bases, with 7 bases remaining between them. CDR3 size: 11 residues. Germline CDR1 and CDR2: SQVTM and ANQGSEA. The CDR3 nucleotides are TGCAGCGTTGATCCCGGGGAGACCCAGTACTTC. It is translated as CSVDPGETQYF.

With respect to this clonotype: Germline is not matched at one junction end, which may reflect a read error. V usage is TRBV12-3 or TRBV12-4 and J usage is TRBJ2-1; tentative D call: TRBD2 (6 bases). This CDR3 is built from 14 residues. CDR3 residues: CASSPRLGYNEQFF. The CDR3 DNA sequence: TGTGCCAGCAGTCCCCGACTAGGCTACAATGAGCAGTTTTTC.

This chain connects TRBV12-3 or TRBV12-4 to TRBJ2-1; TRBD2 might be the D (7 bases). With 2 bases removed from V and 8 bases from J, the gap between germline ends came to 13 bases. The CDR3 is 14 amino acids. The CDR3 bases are TGTGCCAGCAGTTTAAGGGGGGGGCTCTATGAGCAGTTCTTC. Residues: CASSLRGGLYEQFF.

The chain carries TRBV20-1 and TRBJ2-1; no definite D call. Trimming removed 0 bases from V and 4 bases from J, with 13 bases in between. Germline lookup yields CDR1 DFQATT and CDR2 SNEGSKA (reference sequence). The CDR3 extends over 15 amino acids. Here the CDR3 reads CSARDLVRSYNEQFF. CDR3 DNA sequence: TGCAGTGCTAGAGATCTAGTCCGGAGTTACAATGAGCAGTTCTTC.

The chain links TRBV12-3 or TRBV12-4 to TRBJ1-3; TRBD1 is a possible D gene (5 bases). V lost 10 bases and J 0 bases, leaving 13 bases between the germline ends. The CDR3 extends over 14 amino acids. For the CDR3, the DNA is TGTGCCACCGCGGGGGAGAGCTCTGGAAACACCATATATTTT. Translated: CATAGESSGNTIYF.

Here the CDR3 reads CASSYGTVGELFF. The CDR3 coding sequence is TGTGCCAGCAGTTATGGGACAGTCGGGGAGCTGTTTTTT. The chain combines TRBV6-5 with TRBJ2-2; 7 bases line up with TRBD1. Germline CDR1 is MNHEY and CDR2 is SVGAGI. The CDR3 consists of 13 residues. V shed 3 bases, J shed 7 bases, and the junction held 2 bases outside the gene matches.

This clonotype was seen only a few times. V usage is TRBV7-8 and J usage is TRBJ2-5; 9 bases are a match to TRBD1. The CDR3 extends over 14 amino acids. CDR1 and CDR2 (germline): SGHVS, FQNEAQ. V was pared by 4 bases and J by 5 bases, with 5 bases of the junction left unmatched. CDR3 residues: CASSSQGARETQYF. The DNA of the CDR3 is TGTGCCAGCAGCTCACAGGGGGCGCGGGAGACCCAGTACTTC.

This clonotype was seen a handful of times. The CDR3, as DNA: TGTGCCAGCAGCCATAGACAGGGCTTATCGGGCACTGAAGCTTTCTTT. This gives the protein CASSHRQGLSGTEAFF. The chain is built from TRBV5-6 and TRBJ1-1; 7 bases map to TRBD1. The V gene's germline CDR1 is SGHDT and CDR2 YYEEEE. The CDR3 extends over 16 amino acids. Trimming cost V 4 bases and J 4 bases; bases outside gene matches: 13. The whole variable domain, remainder taken from reference TRBV5-6 and TRBJ1-1, is DAGVTQSPTHLIKTRGQQVTLRCSPKSGHDTVSWYQQALGQGPQFIFQYYEEEERQRGNFPDRFSGHQFPNYSSELNVNALLLGDSALYLCASSHRQGLSGTEAFFGQGTRLTVV.

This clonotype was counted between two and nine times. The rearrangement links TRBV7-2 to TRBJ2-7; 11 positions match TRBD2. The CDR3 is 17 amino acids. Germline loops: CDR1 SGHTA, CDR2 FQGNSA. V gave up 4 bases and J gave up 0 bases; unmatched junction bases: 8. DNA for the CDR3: TGTGCCAGCAGCTACCTAGCGGGGGGAACCTCCTCCTACGAGCAGTACTTC. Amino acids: CASSYLAGGTSSYEQYF.

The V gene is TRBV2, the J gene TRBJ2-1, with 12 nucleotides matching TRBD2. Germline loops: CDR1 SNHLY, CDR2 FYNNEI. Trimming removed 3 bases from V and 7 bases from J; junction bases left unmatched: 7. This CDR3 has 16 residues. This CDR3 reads CASSDRLAGGLNEQFF. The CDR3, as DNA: TGTGCCAGCAGTGATAGGCTAGCGGGGGGGCTGAATGAGCAGTTCTTC.

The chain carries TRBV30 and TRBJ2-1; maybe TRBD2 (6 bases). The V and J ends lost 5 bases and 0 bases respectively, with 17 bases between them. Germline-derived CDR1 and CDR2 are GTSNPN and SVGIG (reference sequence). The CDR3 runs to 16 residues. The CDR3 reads CAWLGGALSSYNEQFF. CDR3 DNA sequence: TGTGCCTGGCTTGGAGGGGCGTTGAGCTCCTACAATGAGCAGTTCTTC. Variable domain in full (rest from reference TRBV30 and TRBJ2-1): SQTIHQWPATLVQPVGSPLSLECTVEGTSNPNLYWYRQAAGRGLQLLFYSVGIGQISSEVPQNLSASRPQDRQFILSSKKLLLSDSGFYLCAWLGGALSSYNEQFFGPGTRLTVL.

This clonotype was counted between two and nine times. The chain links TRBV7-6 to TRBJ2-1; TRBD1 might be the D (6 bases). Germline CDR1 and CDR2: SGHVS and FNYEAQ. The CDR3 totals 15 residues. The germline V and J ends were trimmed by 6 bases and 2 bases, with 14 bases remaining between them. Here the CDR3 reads CASSPRGPPYNEQFF. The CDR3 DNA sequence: TGTGCCAGCAGTCCCAGGGGACCACCCTACAATGAGCAGTTCTTC.

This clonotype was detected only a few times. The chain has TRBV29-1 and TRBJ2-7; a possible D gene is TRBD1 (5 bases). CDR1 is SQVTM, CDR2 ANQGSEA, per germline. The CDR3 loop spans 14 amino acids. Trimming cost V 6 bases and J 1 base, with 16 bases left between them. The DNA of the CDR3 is TGCAGCGTCAGGGAAAGATTGGGGTCCTACGAGCAGTACTTC. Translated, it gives CSVRERLGSYEQYF.

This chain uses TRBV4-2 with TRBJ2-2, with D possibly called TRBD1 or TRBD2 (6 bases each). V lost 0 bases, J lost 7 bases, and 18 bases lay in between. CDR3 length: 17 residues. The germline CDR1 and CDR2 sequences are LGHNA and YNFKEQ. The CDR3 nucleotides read TGTGCCAGCAGCCAAGATGGAGGGGGGTATCGGGTCGGGGAGCTGTTTTTT. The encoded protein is CASSQDGGGYRVGELFF.

The CDR3 DNA reads as TGTGCCAGCACACGAATCTTTCCTGGCACAGATACGCAGTATTTT. It is translated as CASTRIFPGTDTQYF. The rearrangement uses TRBV6-1 and TRBJ2-3; no clear D gene. The CDR3 consists of 15 residues. Germline loops: CDR1 MNHNS, CDR2 SASEGT. Trimming left V 7 bases short and J 1 base short, with 15 bases between.

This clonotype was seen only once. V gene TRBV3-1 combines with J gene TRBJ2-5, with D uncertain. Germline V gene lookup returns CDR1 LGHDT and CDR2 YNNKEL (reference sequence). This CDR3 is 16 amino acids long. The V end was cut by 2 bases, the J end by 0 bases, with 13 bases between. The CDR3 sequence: CASSQPHTPHQETQYF. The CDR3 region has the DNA TGTGCCAGCAGCCAACCCCACACCCCACACCAAGAGACCCAGTACTTC.

CDR3: CASSLPSNQPQHF. CDR3 nucleotides: TGTGCCAGTAGTTTGCCCAGCAATCAGCCCCAGCATTTT. The chain links TRBV19 to TRBJ1-5; D is unresolved. Germline CDR1 LNHDA, CDR2 SQIVND (reference sequence). Deletions cut 5 bases from V and 1 base from J, with 6 bases between. This CDR3 region has 13 residues.